This entry lists 23 T cell receptor beta chains sequenced from one sample in a study of T cells in Graves' hyperthyroidism and ophthalmopathy. RNA transcripts yielded amplified TCR beta CDR3 regions. First-round RT-PCR with HTBI primers amplified the TCR CDR3 region. TCRdb reprocessed the multiplex PCR reads via MiXCR and lists one record per CDR3 protein. The table lists hundreds of thousands of distinct CDR3 sequences, 38% of them singletons, with 7.5% to 9.5% in the top ten. The sequencing sample was made of blood. Receptor source: a man between 18 and 35 years old with Graves' hyperthyroidism.

V gene TRBV20-1 combines with J gene TRBJ1-1; TRBD1 aligns across 10 bases. The CDR3 is made up of 13 amino acids. Germline assignment: CDR1 DFQATT and CDR2 SNEGSKA (reference sequence). J gave up 8 bases and V 6 bases, and 9 bases lay outside the gene matches. The CDR3 DNA sequence: TGCAGTGCCCTCGGGACAGGGGAACGGGAAGCTTTCTTT. The encoded protein is CSALGTGEREAFF.

This clonotype was counted ten times or more. In DNA, the CDR3 is TGTGCCAGCAGCATGGACTTTTCCGGGGAGACCCAGTACTTC. Translating gives CASSMDFSGETQYF. The chain recombines TRBV12-3 or TRBV12-4 with TRBJ2-5; D may be TRBD2 (5 bases). The CDR3 is made up of 14 amino acids. The V and J ends lost 6 bases and 5 bases respectively, with 16 bases between them.

This clonotype was counted a few times. The rearrangement joins TRBV19 to TRBJ1-1; D gene unclear. V was pared by 5 bases and J by 1 base, with 20 bases between. CDR1 is LNHDA, CDR2 SQIVND, per germline (reference sequence). The CDR3 has 17 residues. The CDR3 region has the DNA TGTGCCAGTAGTCAGTCCCGCCGCCACGTTTCGAACACTGAAGCTTTCTTT. Residues: CASSQSRRHVSNTEAFF.

This clonotype showed up just a few times. The chain recombines TRBV7-9 with TRBJ1-1; tentatively, D is TRBD1 (6 bases). CDR3 length: 16 amino acids. CDR1 SEHNR and CDR2 FQNEAQ come from the germline V gene (reference sequence). Trimming took off 5 bases at V and 5 bases at J, with 21 bases between the two ends. CDR3 protein: CASSPERWGATTEAFF. CDR3 DNA sequence: TGTGCCAGCAGCCCTGAACGCTGGGGGGCAACGACTGAAGCTTTCTTT.

Regarding this clonotype: Relative to the germline gene, one junction end is altered; a read error may explain this. The chain links TRBV6-5 to TRBJ1-4, with 7 bases that match TRBD1. CDR1 and CDR2 from the germline V gene are MNHEY and SVGAGI. The length of the CDR3 is 15 residues. The CDR3 sequence is CASSESGQINEKLIF. The CDR3 bases are TGTGCCAGCAGTGAGTCGGGACAGATTAATGAAAAACTGATTTTT.

This clonotype was seen a few times. The rearrangement links TRBV19 to TRBJ2-5, with 7 bases lining up with TRBD1. The CDR3 totals 13 residues. Trimming removed 4 bases from V and 6 bases from J; junction bases left unmatched: 5. Germline CDR1 reads LNHDA; CDR2 reads SQIVND (reference sequence). The CDR3 protein is CASSNKGAKTQYF. CDR3 nucleotide sequence: TGTGCCAGTAGTAATAAGGGGGCGAAGACCCAGTACTTC.

This clonotype was seen more than once but under ten times. The rearrangement joins TRBV6-6 to TRBJ2-6, with 7 bases aligning to TRBD1. CDR3 length equals 15 residues. CDR1 MNHNY and CDR2 SVGAGI come from the germline V gene (reference sequence). J lost 3 bases, V lost 2 bases, and 1 base had no gene match. The CDR3 region is CASSYDRVGANVLTF. The CDR3 DNA follows: TGTGCCAGCAGTTACGACAGGGTTGGGGCCAACGTCCTGACTTTC.

Concerning this clonotype: The conserved phenylalanine or tryptophan normally closing the CDR3 is absent here, so this likely arose from a read error. This rearrangement joins TRBV24-1 to TRBJ2-5, with 9 bases matching TRBD1. Trimming removed 3 bases from V and 4 bases from J; junction bases left unmatched: 5. Germline V CDR1 and CDR2: KGHDR, SFDVKD. The CDR3 is made up of 15 amino acids. The CDR3 coding sequence is TGTGCCACCAGTGATCGGGGACAGGGCGGAGAGACCCAGTACCTC. This encodes CATSDRGQGGETQYL.

J is TRBJ2-5 and V is TRBV9, with D possibly matching TRBD2 (7 bases). CDR3 length: 15 amino acids. Germline loops: CDR1 SGDLS, CDR2 YYNGEE. With 3 bases removed from V and 5 bases from J, the gap between germline ends came to 17 bases. The CDR3 DNA is TGTGCCAGCAGCGAGGGGGGGCATCTCGGGGAGACCCAGTACTTC. It specifies CASSEGGHLGETQYF.

The J gene is TRBJ2-3, the V gene TRBV29-1; D unresolved. V shed 7 bases and J shed 3 bases, with 11 bases lying between them. In germline, CDR1 is SQVTM, CDR2 ANQGSEA. This CDR3 is 12 amino acids long. The CDR3 region is CSETEGTDTQYF. CDR3 DNA sequence: TGCAGCGAAACGGAAGGGACAGATACGCAGTATTTT.

This clonotype was seen ten or more times. V usage is TRBV2 and J usage is TRBJ2-7, with D possibly matching TRBD2 (6 bases). Germline V gene sequence: CDR1 SNHLY, CDR2 FYNNEI. The V end was cut by 8 bases, the J end by 2 bases, with 13 bases between. The CDR3 contains 13 residues. The CDR3: CASRRGPTYEQYF. CDR3 DNA: TGTGCCAGCCGGCGGGGTCCTACCTACGAGCAGTACTTC.

This chain joins TRBV7-9 and TRBJ2-5, with 9 bases fitting TRBD1. The V and J ends lost 5 bases and 7 bases, in that order; junction bases with no gene match: 11. CDR3 length: 15 amino acids. Germline CDR1 reads SEHNR; CDR2 reads FQNEAQ (reference sequence). The CDR3 reads CASSPRTGGGGTQYF. The CDR3 nucleotides are TGTGCCAGCAGCCCGAGAACAGGGGGCGGAGGGACCCAGTACTTC.

The chain recombines TRBV7-2 with TRBJ1-4; 9 nucleotides line up with TRBD1. The V segment lost 5 bases and the J segment 4 bases; nucleotides outside the gene matches: 5. Germline values: CDR1 SGHTA, CDR2 FQGNSA. This CDR3 contains 15 residues. The CDR3 nucleotides are TGTGCCAGCAGCAATCCGGGACAGGGTAATGAAAAACTGTTTTTT. This translates into CASSNPGQGNEKLFF. The complete variable domain, with remaining parts taken from reference TRBV7-2 and TRBJ1-4, reads GAGVSQSPSNKVTEKGKDVELRCDPISGHTALYWYRQSLGQGLEFLIYFQGNSAPDKSGLPSDRFSAERTGGSVSTLTIQRTQQEDSAVYLCASSNPGQGNEKLFFGSGTQLSVL.

This clonotype was seen only once. One junction end does not reproduce the germline sequence, and a read error may be involved. The rearrangement links TRBV11-2 to TRBJ1-5; tentatively, D is TRBD1 (5 bases). Germline V gene data show CDR1 as SGHAT and CDR2 as FQNNGV. This CDR3 region has 15 residues. In DNA, the CDR3 is TGTGCCAGAAGCTTAGTTGGGGGGGTAGGGCAGCCCCAGCATTTT. It is translated as CARSLVGGVGQPQHF.

The genes are TRBV5-5 and TRBJ2-6; D uncertain. The germline CDR1 and CDR2 sequences are SGHKS and YYEKEE (reference sequence). The CDR3 has 16 residues. Trimming left V 5 bases short and J 0 bases short, with 12 bases between. CDR3: CASSYSMGSGANVLTF. The CDR3 DNA reads as TGTGCCAGCAGTTACTCGATGGGCTCTGGGGCCAACGTCCTGACTTTC.

This clonotype appeared a few times. The chain is built from TRBV19 and TRBJ2-2; D might be TRBD1 (5 bases). From germline, CDR1 is LNHDA and CDR2 SQIVND (reference sequence). V was shortened by 9 bases and J by 6 bases, with 20 bases between the two germline ends. The CDR3 runs to 15 residues. CDR3 in amino acids: CASAKGNFGSGELFF. The DNA of the CDR3 is TGTGCCAGCGCCAAGGGGAACTTCGGTTCCGGGGAGCTGTTTTTT. Full variable domain (missing parts from reference TRBV19 and TRBJ2-2): DGGITQSPKYLFRKEGQNVTLSCEQNLNHDAMYWYRQDPGQGLRLIYYSQIVNDFQKGDIAEGYSVSREKKESFPLTVTSAQKNPTAFYLCASAKGNFGSGELFFGEGSRLTVL.

The chain couples TRBV19 to TRBJ2-3; 9 nucleotides align to TRBD2. The CDR3 has 14 amino acids. CDR1 is LNHDA, CDR2 SQIVND, per germline (reference sequence). Trimming cost V 7 bases and J 2 bases; bases outside gene matches: 4. CDR3 protein: CASNLAGTTDTQYF. The CDR3 DNA follows: TGTGCCAGTAACCTAGCGGGAACCACAGATACGCAGTATTTT.

The V and J genes are TRBV27 and TRBJ1-2, with D tentatively TRBD1 (5 bases). Trimming left V 7 bases short and J 3 bases short, with 12 bases between. From germline, CDR1 is MNHEY and CDR2 SMNVEV (reference sequence). This CDR3 contains 13 residues. The CDR3 DNA follows: TGTGCCAGCAACGGGGGTGAGGACTATGGCTACACCTTC. Protein sequence: CASNGGEDYGYTF.

This clonotype was observed at least ten times. The V and J genes are TRBV7-3 and TRBJ1-2, with 7 bases identical to TRBD1. V was clipped by 5 bases and J by 7 bases; unmatched bases: 7. Germline values: CDR1 SGHTA, CDR2 FQGTGA. This CDR3 has 13 amino acids. This chain's CDR3 is CASSRDRESGYTF. The CDR3 DNA reads as TGTGCCAGCAGCCGTGACAGGGAGTCTGGCTACACCTTC.

In this sample, this clonotype turned up a few times. The chain joins TRBV19 to TRBJ1-4; 9 nucleotides line up with TRBD1. V lost 3 bases to trimming and J lost 3 bases; unmatched junction nucleotides: 2. In germline, CDR1 is LNHDA, CDR2 SQIVND (reference sequence). The CDR3 loop spans 15 amino acids. The CDR3 region is CASSIGTGSNEKLFF. The CDR3 DNA follows: TGTGCCAGTAGTATTGGGACAGGGTCTAATGAAAAACTGTTTTTT.

V and J are TRBV29-1 and TRBJ2-7; possible D gene TRBD1, 5 bases. The CDR3 runs 14 residues. V lost 2 bases and J 6 bases, leaving 17 bases between the germline ends. CDR1 SQVTM and CDR2 ANQGSEA come from the germline V gene. As DNA, the CDR3 is TGCAGCGTTGAATATAAGGGGTACTATATCGAGCAGTACTTC. Its protein product is CSVEYKGYYIEQYF.

In its sample, this clonotype was seen a few times. The chain joins TRBV19 to TRBJ2-5; the D gene is possibly TRBD1 (6 bases). Trimming took off 6 bases at V and 0 bases at J, with 23 bases between the two ends. The CDR3 spans 18 residues. Germline lookup yields CDR1 LNHDA and CDR2 SQIVND (reference sequence). The CDR3 nucleotides read TGTGCCAGTAGCCCGACCCCGACAGGACCTGGGTACCAAGAGACCCAGTACTTC. Translation: CASSPTPTGPGYQETQYF.

With regard to this clonotype: A read error may be the cause here, since a much bigger clone is one base away. This chain connects TRBV10-1 to TRBJ1-1; D gene uncertain. Trimming left V 3 bases short and J 11 bases short, with 13 bases between. The germline gives CDR1 WNHNN, CDR2 SYGVQD (reference sequence). This CDR3 spans 12 amino acids. DNA of the CDR3: TGCGCCAGCAGTGAAGTCGACCCGGCGGCTTTCTTT. It specifies CASSEVDPAAFF.